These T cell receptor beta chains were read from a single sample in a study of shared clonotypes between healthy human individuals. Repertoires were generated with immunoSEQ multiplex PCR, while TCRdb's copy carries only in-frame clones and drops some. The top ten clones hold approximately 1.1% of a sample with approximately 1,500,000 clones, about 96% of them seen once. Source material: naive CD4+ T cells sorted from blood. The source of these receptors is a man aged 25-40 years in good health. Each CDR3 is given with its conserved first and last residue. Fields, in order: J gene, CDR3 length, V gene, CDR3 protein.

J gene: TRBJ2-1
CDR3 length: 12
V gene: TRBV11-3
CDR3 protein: CASSRGGNEQFF

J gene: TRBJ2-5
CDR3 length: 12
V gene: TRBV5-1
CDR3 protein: CASSLSEETQYF

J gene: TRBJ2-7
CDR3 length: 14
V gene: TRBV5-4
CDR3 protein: CASSVQGMGTEQYF

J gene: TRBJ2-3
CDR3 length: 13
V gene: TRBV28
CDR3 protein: CAHVAAQGDTQYF

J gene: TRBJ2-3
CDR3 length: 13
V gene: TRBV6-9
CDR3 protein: CASHSGCTDTQYF

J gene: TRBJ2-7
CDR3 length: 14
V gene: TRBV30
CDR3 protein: CAWSVPGSPYEQYF

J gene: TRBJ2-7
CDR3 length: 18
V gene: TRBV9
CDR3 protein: CASSVGTSGTLPYYEQYF

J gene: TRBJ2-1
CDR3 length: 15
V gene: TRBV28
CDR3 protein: CASERPDAFYNEQFF

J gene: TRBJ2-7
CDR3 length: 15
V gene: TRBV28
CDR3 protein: CASSLPGVSGHEQYF

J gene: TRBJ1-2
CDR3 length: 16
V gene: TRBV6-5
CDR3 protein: CASSYDPPPPNYGYTF

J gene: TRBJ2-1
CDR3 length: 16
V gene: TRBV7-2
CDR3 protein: CASSPRGGGGWNEQFF

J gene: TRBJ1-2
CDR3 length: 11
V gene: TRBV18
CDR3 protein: CASSPRFGYTF

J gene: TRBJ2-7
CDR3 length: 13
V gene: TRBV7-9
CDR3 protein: CASSLGAGQHITF

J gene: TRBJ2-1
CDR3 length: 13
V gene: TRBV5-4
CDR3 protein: CASSPTLSNEQFF

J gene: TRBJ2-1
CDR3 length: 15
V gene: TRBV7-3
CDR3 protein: CASSLDSSSYNEQFF

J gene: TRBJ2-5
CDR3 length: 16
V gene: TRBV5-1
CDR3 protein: CASSFTSGYNQETQYF

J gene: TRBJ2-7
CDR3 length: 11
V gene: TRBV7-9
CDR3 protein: CASSTSYEQYF

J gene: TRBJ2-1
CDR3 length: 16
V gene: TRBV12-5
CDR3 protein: CASGLVSPGQGWRQFF

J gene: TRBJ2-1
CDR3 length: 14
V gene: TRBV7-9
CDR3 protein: CASSFDRAGNEQFF

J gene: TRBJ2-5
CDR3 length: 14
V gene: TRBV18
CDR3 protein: CASSPTGRGETQYF

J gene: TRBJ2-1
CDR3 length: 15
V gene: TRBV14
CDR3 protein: CASSQTGKPLGEQFF

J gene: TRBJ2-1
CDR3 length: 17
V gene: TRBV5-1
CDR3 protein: CASSRFEGQSSYNEQFF

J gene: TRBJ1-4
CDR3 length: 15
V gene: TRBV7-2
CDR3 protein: CASSLALGSGEKLFF

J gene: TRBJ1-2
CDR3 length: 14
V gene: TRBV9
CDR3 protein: CASSATALNYGYTF

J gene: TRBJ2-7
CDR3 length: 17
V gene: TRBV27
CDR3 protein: CASSLSRLGGSFSEQYF

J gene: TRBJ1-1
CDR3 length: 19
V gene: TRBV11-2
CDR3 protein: CASSLRKTIGESSMTEAFF

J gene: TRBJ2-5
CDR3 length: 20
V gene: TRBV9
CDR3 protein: CASSAVVGRRLAALVETQYF

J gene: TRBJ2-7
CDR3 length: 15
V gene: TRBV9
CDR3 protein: CASSVVGDTSYEQYF

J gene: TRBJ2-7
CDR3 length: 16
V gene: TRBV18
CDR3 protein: CASSPINRGGGYEQYF

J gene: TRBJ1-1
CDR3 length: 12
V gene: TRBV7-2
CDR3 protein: CASSGEDTEAFF

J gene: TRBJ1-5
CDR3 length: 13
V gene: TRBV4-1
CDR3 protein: CASSQDRGQPQHF

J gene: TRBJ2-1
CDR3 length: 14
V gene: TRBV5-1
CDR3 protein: CASSARTGDNEQFF

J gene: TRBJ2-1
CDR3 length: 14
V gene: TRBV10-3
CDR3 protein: CAIGVSGKGNEQFF

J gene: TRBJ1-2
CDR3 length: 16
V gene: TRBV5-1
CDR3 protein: CASSFADGEGYNGYTF

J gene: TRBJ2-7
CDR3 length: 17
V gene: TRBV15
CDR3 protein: CATSRATGALNPYEQYF

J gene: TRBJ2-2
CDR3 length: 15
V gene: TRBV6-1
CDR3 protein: CASRGHRGDTGELFF

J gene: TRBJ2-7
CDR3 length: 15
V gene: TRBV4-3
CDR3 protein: CASSPYRDPVYEQYF

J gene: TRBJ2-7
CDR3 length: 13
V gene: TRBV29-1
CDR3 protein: CSVAGGIRHEQYF

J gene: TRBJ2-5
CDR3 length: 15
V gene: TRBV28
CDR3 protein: CASSDTTRTALAQYF

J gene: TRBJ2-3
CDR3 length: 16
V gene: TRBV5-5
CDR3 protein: CASSSGDRVGADTQYF

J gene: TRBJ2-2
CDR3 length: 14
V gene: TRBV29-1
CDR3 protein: CSVGHHQNTGELFF

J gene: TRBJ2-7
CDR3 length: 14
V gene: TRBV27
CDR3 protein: CASSPSGGFAEQYF

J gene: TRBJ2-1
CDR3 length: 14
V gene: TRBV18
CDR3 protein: CASSPPERVNEQFF

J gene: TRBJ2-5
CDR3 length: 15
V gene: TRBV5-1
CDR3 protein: CASSSWDGAQETQYF

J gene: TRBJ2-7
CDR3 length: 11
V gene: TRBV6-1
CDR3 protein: CASTNGYEQYF

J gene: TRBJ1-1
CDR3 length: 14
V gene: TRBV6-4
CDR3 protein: CASSQGGLNTEAFF

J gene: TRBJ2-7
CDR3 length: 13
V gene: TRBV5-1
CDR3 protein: CASSIRQGYEQYF

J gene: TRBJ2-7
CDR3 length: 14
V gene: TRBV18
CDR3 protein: CASSPQTGSYEQYF

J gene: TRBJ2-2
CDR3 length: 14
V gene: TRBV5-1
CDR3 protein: CASTVQGDTGELFF

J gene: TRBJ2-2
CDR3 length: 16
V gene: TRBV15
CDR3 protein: CATSTWDRRNTGELFF

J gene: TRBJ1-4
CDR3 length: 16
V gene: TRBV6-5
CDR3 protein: CASSYSPGQGPEKLFF

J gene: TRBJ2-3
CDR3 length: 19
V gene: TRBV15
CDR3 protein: CATSREEGTVPTSTDTQYF

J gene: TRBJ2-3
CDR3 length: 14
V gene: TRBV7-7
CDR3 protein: CASSLDGGTDTQYF

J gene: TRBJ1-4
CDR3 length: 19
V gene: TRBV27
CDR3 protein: CASRSTPLLEGQTNEKLFF

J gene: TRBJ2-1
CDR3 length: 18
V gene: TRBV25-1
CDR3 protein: CASSDYPLPEGKQGEQFF

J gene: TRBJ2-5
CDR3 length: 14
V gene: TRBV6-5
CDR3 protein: CASSYSEVGETQYF

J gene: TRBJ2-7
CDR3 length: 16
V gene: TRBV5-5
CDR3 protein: CASSLAGGRASYEQYF

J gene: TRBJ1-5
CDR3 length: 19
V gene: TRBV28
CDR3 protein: CASSNIPSRGVSFNQPQHF

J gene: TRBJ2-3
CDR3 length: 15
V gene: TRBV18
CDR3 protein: CASSPLGLGTYTQYF

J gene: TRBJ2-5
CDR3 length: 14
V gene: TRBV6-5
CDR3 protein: CASSYSGSLETQYF